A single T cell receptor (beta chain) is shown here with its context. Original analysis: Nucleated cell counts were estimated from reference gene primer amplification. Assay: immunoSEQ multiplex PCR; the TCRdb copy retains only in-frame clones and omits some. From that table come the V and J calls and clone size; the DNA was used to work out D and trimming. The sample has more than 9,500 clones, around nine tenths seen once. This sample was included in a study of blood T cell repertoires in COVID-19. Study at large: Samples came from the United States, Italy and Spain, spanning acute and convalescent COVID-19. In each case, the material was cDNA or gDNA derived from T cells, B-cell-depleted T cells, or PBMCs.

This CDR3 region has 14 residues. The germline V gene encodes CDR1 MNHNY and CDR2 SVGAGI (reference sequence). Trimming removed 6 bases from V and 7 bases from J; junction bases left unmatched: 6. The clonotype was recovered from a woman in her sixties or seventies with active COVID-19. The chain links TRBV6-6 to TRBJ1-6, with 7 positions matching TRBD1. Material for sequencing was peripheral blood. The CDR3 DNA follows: TGTGCCAGCAGCCAACAGGGGTGGAATTCACCCCTCCACTTT. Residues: CASSQQGWNSPLHF.